These T cell receptor beta chains were read from a single sample in a study of OX40 agonist ivuxolimab in advanced cancers. Measured with immunoSEQ multiplex PCR; TCRdb has only the in-frame clones, and not every one. The data show tens of thousands of clones, with 90% seen just once and 0.4% to 0.55% held by the top ten. The source was CD4+ or CD8+ T cells sorted from blood, collected in a trial of the OX40 agonist ivuxolimab. Receptors originate from an adult with an advanced solid tumor such as melanoma, head and neck, liver or kidney cancer. CDR3s include the opening cysteine and the closing phenylalanine or tryptophan. The D gene is left open where the match is weak. Expanded clones get a size class; other rows say once, few or many, or leave the size out.

>TRBD1|TRBJ1-2|TRBV4-2|.
CASSQETGDGGYTF
TGTGCCAGCAGCCAGGAGACAGGGGATGGCGGCTACACCTTC
>.|TRBJ1-2|TRBV30|.
CAWSAEGDGYTF
TGTGCCTGGAGTGCTGAAGGGGATGGCTACACCTTC
>TRBD1|TRBJ2-7|TRBV5-1|few
CASSTGGGEQYF
TGCGCCAGCTCGACAGGGGGCGGTGAGCAGTACTTC
>.|TRBJ1-5|TRBV9|.
CASSVGGYGPQHF
TGTGCCAGCAGCGTAGGAGGGTATGGGCCCCAGCATTTT
>.|TRBJ2-5|TRBV5-6|few
CASSWGRGEEYF
TGTGCCAGCAGTTGGGGCAGGGGCGAGGAGTACTTC
>TRBD2|TRBJ2-3|TRBV15|.
CATSFRLAGEDTQYF
TGTGCCACCAGCTTCCGACTAGCGGGAGAGGATACGCAGTATTTT
>.|TRBJ1-1|TRBV9|.
CASSPESGWSTEAFF
TGTGCCAGCAGCCCAGAGTCGGGATGGAGCACTGAAGCTTTCTTT
>.|TRBJ2-7|TRBV30|once
CAWNGHSSYEQYF
TGTGCCTGGAATGGACATAGCTCCTACGAGCAGTACTTC
>TRBD2|TRBJ2-1|TRBV19|.
CASSIPGGLAGYNEQFF
TGTGCCAGTAGTATACCCGGGGGACTAGCGGGCTACAATGAGCAGTTCTTC
>TRBD2|TRBJ2-7|TRBV28|.
CASSPRGLAGGPSHEQYF
TGTGCCAGCAGTCCCCGGGGACTAGCGGGAGGGCCATCCCACGAGCAGTACTTC
>TRBD2|TRBJ2-5|TRBV15|.
CATSRDGGREQYF
TGTGCCACCAGCAGAGATGGGGGGAGGGAGCAGTACTTC
>.|TRBJ2-3|TRBV29-1|.
CSVRALTQYF
TGCAGCGTTAGGGCCCTTACGCAGTATTTT
>.|TRBJ1-2|TRBV5-1|.
CASSPGGGAGYGYTF
TGCGCCAGCAGCCCTGGGGGGGGCGCGGGGTATGGCTACACCTTC
>TRBD2|TRBJ2-1|TRBV19|few
CASSKSGNNEQFF
TGTGCCAGTAGTAAAAGCGGGAACAATGAGCAGTTCTTC
>TRBD2|TRBJ2-1|TRBV19|.
CASSTDSGRVNEQFF
TGTGCCAGTAGTACCGATAGCGGGAGGGTTAATGAGCAGTTCTTC
>TRBD2|TRBJ2-4|TRBV11-2|.
CASSLDREGNIQYF
TGTGCCAGCAGCTTAGATAGGGAGGGAAACATTCAGTACTTC
>.|TRBJ2-1|TRBV5-6|.
CASSLVWRQVGAEEFF
TGTGCCAGCAGCTTGGTCTGGCGGCAGGTGGGAGCGGAGGAGTTCTTC
>TRBD1|TRBJ2-5|TRBV7-8|.
CASSLARRGRGETQYF
TGTGCCAGCAGCTTAGCGCGCAGGGGGCGAGGGGAGACCCAGTACTTC
>.|TRBJ1-1|TRBV5-1|.
CASSLQAIEQGAFF
TGCGCCAGCAGCTTGCAAGCGATTGAACAAGGGGCTTTCTTT
>.|TRBJ2-7|TRBV5-5|.
CASSLGPGSSYEQYF
TGTGCCAGCAGCTTAGGGCCCGGCAGCTCCTACGAGCAGTACTTC
>.|TRBJ2-3|TRBV9|.
CASSVTLIDTQYF
TGTGCCAGCAGCGTAACGTTGATAGATACGCAGTATTTT
>.|TRBJ2-3|TRBV7-9|.
CASSLRGQDLDTQYF
TGTGCCAGCAGCTTACGAGGGCAGGATTTAGATACGCAGTATTTT
>.|TRBJ2-2|TRBV7-3|.
CASSPEGGELFF
TGTGCCAGCAGCCCTGAGGGGGGGGAGCTGTTTTTT
>.|TRBJ2-2|TRBV5-1|.
CASSINRAPGELFF
TGCGCCAGCAGCATAAACAGGGCCCCCGGGGAGCTGTTTTTT
>.|TRBJ1-3|TRBV28|.
CASSSGNTIYF
TGTGCCAGCAGTTCCGGAAACACCATATATTTT
>.|TRBJ2-5|TRBV6-5|.
CASSYLGRTPKETQYF
TGTGCCAGCAGTTACCTTGGTAGGACTCCCAAAGAGACCCAGTACTTC
>.|TRBJ2-7|TRBV21-1|.
CASSNKGQGVDSYEQYF
TGTGCCAGCAGCAATAAGGGACAGGGGGTAGACTCCTACGAGCAGTACTTC